Reported below is one T cell receptor (beta chain). Its antigen is not known. The library was made from cDNA and included unique molecular identifiers. One entry per CDR3 protein results from TCRdb running MiXCR on the PCR reads. The table has fewer than 900,000 distinct CDR3 sequences, 40% to 55% seen once. V lost 2 bases and J lost 2; bases outside the gene matches: 7. Looked up from germline, CDR1 is SGHRS and CDR2 is YFSETQ. The CDR3 runs to 16 residues. The sample is drawn from a study of post-analysis software for immune sequencing data. At the level of the study: Courses of disease covered relapsing-remitting, secondary progressive and progressive-relapsing multiple sclerosis.

Study-level findings and limits: Multiple sclerosis patients had significantly lower normalized Chao1 diversity than controls. Patients used a few TRBV segments, including TRBV5-6, TRBV5-1 and TRBV20-1, more often than controls. F measure showed strong co-clustering of same-batch samples.

This receptor was identified in a girl aged 10 to 17 with multiple sclerosis. This sequence joins TRBV5-1 and TRBJ1-3; 7 bases map to TRBD1. Material: blood. CDR3 sequence reads: CASSLRTGVTGNTIYF. In nucleotides, the CDR3 is TGCGCCAGCAGCTTACGGACAGGAGTGACTGGAAACACCATATATTTT.